The present T cell receptor beta chain was sequenced within a study of T cell repertoires in cytomegalovirus infection. Study information: Matching HLA type and CMV infection were both indicated by public TCR beta signatures.

This CDR3 contains 15 residues. V was pared by 4 bases and J by 3 bases, with 7 bases of the junction left unmatched. Per germline, CDR1 DFQATT and CDR2 SNEGSKA (reference sequence). TCRdb itself ran the reads through MiXCR, one entry per CDR3 protein. The table lists roughly 500,000 distinct CDR3 sequences, 15% to 20% of them singletons. The rearrangement links TRBV20-1 to TRBJ2-5; 11 positions match TRBD2. The sequence was collected from a human donor in good health (CMV status not recorded). Some clones in this sample may be carry-over from other donors' samples. Sequenced: CD8+ T cells from PBMCs. The CDR3 coding sequence is TGCAGTGCTACACGGACTAGCGGGTGGAAAGAGACCCAGTACTTC. This translates into CSATRTSGWKETQYF.